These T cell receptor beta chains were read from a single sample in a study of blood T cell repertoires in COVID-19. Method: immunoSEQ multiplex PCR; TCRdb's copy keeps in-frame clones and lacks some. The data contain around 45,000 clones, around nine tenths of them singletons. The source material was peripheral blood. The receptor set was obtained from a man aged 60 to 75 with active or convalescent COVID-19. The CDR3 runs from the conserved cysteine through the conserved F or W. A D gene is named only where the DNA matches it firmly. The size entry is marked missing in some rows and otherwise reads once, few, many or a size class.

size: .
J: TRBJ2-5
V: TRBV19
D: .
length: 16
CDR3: CASSIARQLGGETQYF
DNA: TGTGCCAGTAGTATAGCTCGTCAACTCGGTGGAGAGACCCAGTACTTC

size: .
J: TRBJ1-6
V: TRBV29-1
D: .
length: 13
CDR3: CSVGSGDNSPLHF
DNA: TGCAGCGTGGGGAGCGGGGACAATTCACCCCTCCACTTT

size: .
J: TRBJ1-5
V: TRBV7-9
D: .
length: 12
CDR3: CASGRGDQPQHF
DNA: TGTGCCAGCGGGAGGGGCGATCAGCCCCAGCATTTT

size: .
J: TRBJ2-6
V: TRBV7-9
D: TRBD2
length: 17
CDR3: CASSLGAGASGANVLTF
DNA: TGTGCCAGCAGCTTAGGAGCGGGGGCGAGTGGGGCCAACGTCCTGACTTTC

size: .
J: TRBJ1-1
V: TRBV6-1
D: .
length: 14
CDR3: CASSEPGRNTEAFF
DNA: TGTGCCAGCAGTGAACCGGGGAGGAACACTGAAGCTTTCTTT

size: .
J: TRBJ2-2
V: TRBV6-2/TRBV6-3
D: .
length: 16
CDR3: CASSYSPRVNTGELFF
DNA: TGTGCCAGCAGTTATTCTCCTCGGGTTAATACCGGGGAGCTGTTTTTT

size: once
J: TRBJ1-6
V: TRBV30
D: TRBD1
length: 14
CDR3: CAWSVGTGNSPLHF
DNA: TGTGCCTGGAGTGTAGGGACAGGGAATTCACCCCTCCACTTT

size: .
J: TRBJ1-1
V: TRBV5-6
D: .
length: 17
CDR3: CASSLVRFARQNTEAFF
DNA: TGTGCCAGCAGCTTGGTTAGATTTGCCAGACAGAACACTGAAGCTTTCTTT

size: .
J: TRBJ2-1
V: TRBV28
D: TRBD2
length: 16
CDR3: CASSSIRTSAGDEQFF
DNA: TGTGCCAGCAGTTCCATCAGGACTAGCGCCGGGGATGAGCAGTTCTTC

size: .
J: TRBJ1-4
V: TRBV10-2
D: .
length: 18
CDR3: CASSESVAGGATNEKLFF
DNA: TGCGCCAGCAGTGAGTCCGTCGCGGGGGGCGCAACTAATGAAAAACTGTTTTTT

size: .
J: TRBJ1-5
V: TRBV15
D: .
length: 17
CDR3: CATSGPTAGDSNQPQHF
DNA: TGTGCCACCAGCGGTCCGACAGCAGGGGATAGCAATCAGCCCCAGCATTTT

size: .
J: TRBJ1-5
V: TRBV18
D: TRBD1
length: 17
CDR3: CASSPRQGISSNQPQHF
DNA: TGTGCCAGCTCACCGCGACAGGGGATTTCTAGCAATCAGCCCCAGCATTTT

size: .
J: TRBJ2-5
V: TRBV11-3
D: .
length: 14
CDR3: CASSLDGSLETQYF
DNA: TGTGCCAGCAGCTTAGATGGTAGCTTAGAGACCCAGTACTTC

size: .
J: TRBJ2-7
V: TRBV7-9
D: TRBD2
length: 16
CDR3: CASSLALAGGYYEQYF
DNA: TGTGCCAGCAGCTTAGCGTTAGCGGGGGGGTACTACGAGCAGTACTTC

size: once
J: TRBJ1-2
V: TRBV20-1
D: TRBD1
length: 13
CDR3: CSASTGTAYGYTF
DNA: TGCAGTGCTAGTACCGGGACAGCCTATGGCTACACCTTC

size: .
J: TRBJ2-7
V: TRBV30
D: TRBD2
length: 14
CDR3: CAWATETSGVEQYF
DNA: TGTGCCTGGGCGACTGAGACTAGCGGGGTCGAGCAGTACTTC

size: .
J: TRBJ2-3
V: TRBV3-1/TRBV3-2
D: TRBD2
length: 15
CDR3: CASSQAGGYWDTQYF
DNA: TGTGCCAGCAGCCAAGCGGGGGGGTATTGGGATACGCAGTATTTT

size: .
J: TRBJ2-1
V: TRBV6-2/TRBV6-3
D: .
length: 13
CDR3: CASSKSTYNEQFF
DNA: TGTGCCAGCAGTAAGAGTACCTACAATGAGCAGTTCTTC